A single sample is the source of the 28 T cell receptor beta chains below, sequenced in a study of vaccination effects on CD4 cells after COVID-19. Sequencing was preceded by expansion of antigen-specific CD4+ T cells with viral peptide pools in the ViraFEST assay. Researchers isolated CD4+ T cells once 9 to 11 days of culture had elapsed. The individual was infected with SARS-CoV-2 between March and December 2020, as confirmed by PCR. No cognate antigen is known for these TCRs. The repertoire was sequenced with immunoSEQ multiplex PCR; TCRdb's copy has only in-frame clones and lacks some. The sample holds under 25,000 clones; under 75% are singletons and the top ten take about 40%. Material: CD4+ T cells from PBMCs cultured with a peptide pool, obtained before COVID-19 vaccination. These receptors were taken from a human donor who had a prior SARS-CoV-2 infection.

The V gene is TRBV7-2, the J gene TRBJ2-1; unclear D gene. Between the trimmed V and J ends, which lost 3 bases and 9 bases, there was a span of 9 bases. This CDR3 spans 12 amino acids. The germline CDR1 and CDR2 sequences are SGHTA and FQGNSA. The CDR3: CASSFSVGEQFF. The CDR3 DNA follows: TGTGCCAGCAGCTTTTCTGTGGGTGAGCAGTTCTTC. Full variable domain (rest looked up from reference TRBV7-2 and TRBJ2-1): GAGVSQSPSNKVTEKGKDVELRCDPISGHTALYWYRQSLGQGLEFLIYFQGNSAPDKSGLPSDRFSAERTGGSVSTLTIQRTQQEDSAVYLCASSFSVGEQFFGPGTRLTVL.

This chain connects TRBV15 to TRBJ1-1; a possible D gene is TRBD1 (6 bases). Germline CDR1 is LNHNV and CDR2 is YYDKDF (reference sequence). V was cut by 0 bases and J by 11 bases, with 22 bases left in between. The CDR3 loop spans 16 amino acids. The CDR3 nucleotides read TGTGCCACCAGCAGAGATTATGTGGAAGGGGGGAGATCTGCTTTCTTT. Its translation is CATSRDYVEGGRSAFF.

This clone has more than one count but fewer than ten. V gene TRBV7-3 combines with J gene TRBJ2-2, with D possibly TRBD1 on 6 matching bases. Trimming stripped 4 bases from V and 4 bases from J, with 10 bases between. Germline CDR1 reads SGHTA; CDR2 reads FQGTGA. This CDR3 is 14 amino acids long. CDR3 DNA sequence: TGTGCCAGCAGCTCCAGGGGTGGCACCGGGGAGCTGTTTTTT. This sequence encodes CASSSRGGTGELFF.

This chain connects TRBV25-1 to TRBJ2-1, with TRBD2 identical over 8 bases. The CDR3 covers 14 residues. J lost 3 bases, V lost 7 bases, and 5 bases had no gene match. In germline, CDR1 is MGHDK, CDR2 SYGVNS. CDR3 DNA: TGTGCCAGCACCCCCGGGACTAGCTACAATGAGCAGTTCTTC. It specifies CASTPGTSYNEQFF.

This chain connects TRBV20-1 to TRBJ1-2; D is unclear. The CDR3 runs 11 residues. Trimming cost V 3 bases and J 2 bases, with 4 bases left between them. Per germline, CDR1 DFQATT and CDR2 SNEGSKA (reference sequence). The CDR3 bases are TGCAGTGCTAGGCCGAACTATGGCTACACCTTC. Its protein product is CSARPNYGYTF.

The rearrangement links TRBV10-3 to TRBJ2-7; 8 nucleotides match TRBD2. Germline trimming cut 4 bases from V and 2 bases from J; bases unmatched to any gene: 10. In germline, CDR1 is ENHRY, CDR2 SYGVKD. The CDR3 extends over 16 amino acids. Here the CDR3 reads CAISAPKAGAAYEQYF. The CDR3 DNA is TGTGCCATCAGTGCCCCAAAAGCGGGAGCAGCCTACGAGCAGTACTTC.

J is TRBJ1-6 and V is TRBV5-1, with D unclear. V gave up 3 bases and J gave up 7 bases, with 8 bases separating them. Germline lookup yields CDR1 SGHRS and CDR2 YFSETQ. This CDR3 region has 13 residues. CDR3: CASSYSRNSPLHF. DNA for the CDR3: TGCGCCAGCAGCTACTCTAGGAATTCACCCCTCCACTTT.

This sequence joins TRBV4-2 and TRBJ1-2, with 8 bases that match TRBD1. CDR3 size: 14 residues. Germline-derived CDR1 and CDR2 are LGHNA and YNFKEQ. V shed 3 bases, J shed 4 bases, and the junction held 4 bases outside the gene matches. CDR3 DNA sequence: TGTGCCAGCAGCCAGACCACAGGGGGCTATGGCTACACCTTC. Translated, it gives CASSQTTGGYGYTF.

The rearrangement joins TRBV30 to TRBJ1-6; D perhaps matches TRBD1 (5 bases). This CDR3 has 15 residues. In germline, CDR1 is GTSNPN, CDR2 SVGIG (reference sequence). V dropped 0 bases and J dropped 7 bases, with 13 bases sitting between them. CDR3 protein: CAWSVLRGRNSPLHF. Here the CDR3 DNA reads TGTGCCTGGAGTGTACTCCGGGGGAGGAATTCACCCCTCCACTTT.

In this sample, this clone turned up a few times. This chain links TRBV7-9 with TRBJ1-2; D ambiguous. Trimming shortened V by 3 bases and J by 0 bases, and 11 bases separated the two germline ends. Germline assignment: CDR1 SEHNR and CDR2 FQNEAQ (reference sequence). The CDR3 loop spans 15 amino acids. The chain's CDR3 is CASSFLQLTNYGYTF. In nucleotides, the CDR3 is TGTGCCAGCAGCTTTCTACAGTTGACTAACTATGGCTACACCTTC.

In its sample, this clone was seen a few times. The chain uses TRBV7-8 and TRBJ2-3, with 12 bases identical to TRBD2. Germline lookup yields CDR1 SGHVS and CDR2 FQNEAQ. The trim removed 1 base at V and 6 bases at J, leaving 8 bases unmatched. The CDR3 has 17 residues. CDR3 protein: CASSLGKTSGSWDTQYF. The CDR3 region has the DNA TGTGCCAGCAGCTTAGGGAAGACTAGCGGGAGCTGGGATACGCAGTATTTT.

This clone appeared a few times. The J gene is TRBJ1-1, the V gene TRBV7-9; D unclear. V lost 7 bases and J lost 4, with 16 bases in between. The V gene's germline CDR1 is SEHNR and CDR2 FQNEAQ (reference sequence). The CDR3 runs to 14 residues. CDR3 sequence (DNA): TGTGCCAGCAACGCTTGGGCGGGCGGCACTGAAGCTTTCTTT. This translates into CASNAWAGGTEAFF.

The chain is built from TRBV18 and TRBJ1-2; TRBD1 agrees at 7 bases. The CDR3 runs 16 residues. Germline assignment: CDR1 KGHSH and CDR2 LQKENI. The V gene end was trimmed by 3 bases and the J gene end by 6 bases; junction bases not matched to a gene: 13. The CDR3 sequence is CASSPVDRASWDGYTF. The CDR3 coding sequence is TGTGCCAGCTCACCGGTTGACAGGGCCAGTTGGGATGGCTACACCTTC.

The CDR3 here is CASSSALAVSYEQYF. The CDR3 DNA follows: TGTGCCAGCAGCTCCGCTCTAGCGGTATCCTACGAGCAGTACTTC. V is TRBV7-2 and J is TRBJ2-7, with 7 bases identical to TRBD2. The ends lost 4 bases at V and 1 base at J; junction bases unmatched: 7. The CDR3 has 15 residues. The germline gives CDR1 SGHTA, CDR2 FQGNSA.

This clone was picked up one time. The gene calls are TRBV11-3 and TRBJ2-7, with no clear D. The CDR3 contains 14 residues. V lost 1 base and J lost 4, with 11 bases in between. Germline values: CDR1 SGHNT, CDR2 YENEEA. Here the CDR3 reads CASSLGSSRYEQYF. The CDR3 DNA reads TGTGCCAGCAGCTTAGGGTCGTCGCGGTACGAGCAGTACTTC.

The V and J genes are TRBV10-3 and TRBJ2-5; tentatively, D is TRBD2 (6 bases). V shed 10 bases and J shed 5 bases, with 14 bases lying between them. This CDR3 region has 12 residues. The germline gives CDR1 ENHRY, CDR2 SYGVKD. As DNA, the CDR3 is TGTGCCACCAGGAAGGAGGGGGAGACCCAGTACTTC. Its protein product is CATRKEGETQYF.

This chain links TRBV9 with TRBJ1-2, with 7 bases matching TRBD1. Trimming at V came to 3 bases and at J to 4 bases, leaving 3 bases not matched to a gene. Looked up from germline, CDR1 is SGDLS and CDR2 is YYNGEE. The CDR3 is 13 amino acids. CDR3: CASSETGPYGYTF. The DNA of the CDR3 is TGTGCCAGCAGCGAGACAGGGCCCTATGGCTACACCTTC.

DNA of the CDR3: TGTGCCAGCAGACGACAGGGGAGACCTGAAGCTTTCTTT. Protein: CASRRQGRPEAFF. This rearrangement joins TRBV6-5 to TRBJ1-1; TRBD1 agrees at 8 bases. V lost 6 bases and J lost 6; bases outside the gene matches: 6. The CDR3 has 13 amino acids. Looked up from germline, CDR1 is MNHEY and CDR2 is SVGAGI.

The V and J genes are TRBV27 and TRBJ2-7, with D perhaps TRBD1 or TRBD2 (5 bases each). Germline values: CDR1 MNHEY, CDR2 SMNVEV (reference sequence). Between the trimmed V and J ends, which lost 0 bases and 2 bases, there was a span of 14 bases. The CDR3 is 16 residues long. CDR3 nucleotides: TGTGCCAGCAGTTTATCGGGGACGGAGGCAGCCTACGAGCAGTACTTC. Translated: CASSLSGTEAAYEQYF.

The chain links TRBV6-5 to TRBJ1-6; tentative D call: TRBD1 (5 bases). The CDR3 is made up of 13 amino acids. V lost 7 bases and J 7 bases, leaving 11 bases between the germline ends. CDR1 MNHEY and CDR2 SVGAGI come from the germline V gene. The DNA for the CDR3 is TGTGCCAGCAAAATAGGGGAGAATTCACCCCTCCACTTT. Translated, it gives CASKIGENSPLHF.

In its sample, this clone was seen a few times. The J gene is TRBJ1-2, the V gene TRBV5-4; TRBD1 might be the D (5 bases). The CDR3 is 15 residues long. Germline-derived CDR1 and CDR2 are SGHNT and YYREEE (reference sequence). V gave up 2 bases and J gave up 3 bases, with 14 bases separating them. In DNA, the CDR3 is TGTGCCAGCAGCTTACCGGGGGGTGGATACTATGGCTACACCTTC. Its translation is CASSLPGGGYYGYTF.

Notes on this clone: Germline and junction disagree at one end, which may indicate a read error. Different DNA sequences within this sample yield the same CDR3. The rearrangement links TRBV19 to TRBJ1-5; D is undetermined. Germline V gives CDR1 LNHDA, CDR2 SQIVND (reference sequence). CDR3 length: 13 amino acids. DNA for the CDR3: TGTGCCAGTAGTGTAGACCGCAATCAGCCCCAGCATTTT. This sequence encodes CASSVDRNQPQHF.

The gene calls are TRBV18 and TRBJ2-5; D gene uncertain. The CDR3 consists of 12 residues. Germline assignment: CDR1 KGHSH and CDR2 LQKENI. V gave up 3 bases and J gave up 0 bases, with 2 bases separating them. The CDR3 region has the DNA TGTGCCAGCTCACCGAACCAAGAGACCCAGTACTTC. Its translation is CASSPNQETQYF.

This chain connects TRBV5-8 to TRBJ2-5; 8 positions agree with TRBD2. CDR3 size: 17 residues. CDR1 and CDR2 from the germline V gene are SGHTS and YDEGEE. Unmatched junction bases numbered 16, after V lost 4 bases and J lost 5 bases. Here the CDR3 reads CASSPGTSGVGAETQYF. The CDR3 coding sequence is TGTGCCAGCAGCCCCGGGACTAGTGGGGTTGGGGCCGAGACCCAGTACTTC.

The chain couples TRBV10-3 to TRBJ2-7; D possibly corresponds to TRBD1 (5 bases). CDR1 is ENHRY and CDR2 is SYGVKD in the germline V gene. Trimming pared 8 bases from V and 3 bases from J, leaving 11 bases between. There are 12 residues in the CDR3. CDR3 in amino acids: CAIGQGNYEQYF. The CDR3, as DNA: TGTGCCATCGGGCAGGGCAACTACGAGCAGTACTTC.

This chain connects TRBV10-2 to TRBJ2-7, with 10 bases matching TRBD1. The CDR3 is 15 amino acids. Germline CDR1 WSHSY, CDR2 SAAADI. V trimming: 0 bases; J trimming: 3 bases; junction bases outside the gene matches: 2. For the CDR3, the DNA is TGCGCCAGCAGTGAGTCGGGACAGGGGAACTACGAGCAGTACTTC. This codes for CASSESGQGNYEQYF.

A few counts support this clone. This chain's CDR3 is CASSRGQNYGYTF. The CDR3 bases are TGTGCCAGCAGCCGGGGACAAAACTATGGCTACACCTTC. The chain recombines TRBV7-9 with TRBJ1-2; weak D call: TRBD1 (6 bases). V was pared by 5 bases and J by 2 bases, with 9 bases between. Germline V gene data show CDR1 as SEHNR and CDR2 as FQNEAQ (reference sequence). This CDR3 spans 13 amino acids.

V gene TRBV25-1 combines with J gene TRBJ1-6; a possible D gene is TRBD1 (5 bases). Germline CDR1 and CDR2: MGHDK and SYGVNS. V lost 8 bases and J lost 9, with 17 bases in between. This CDR3 spans 14 amino acids. In DNA form, the CDR3 reads TGTGCCAGCGCCCCGAGCGGGGGGGGTTCACCCCTCCACTTT. Protein product: CASAPSGGGSPLHF.